This T cell receptor (beta chain) stems from a study of blood T cell repertoires in COVID-19. This clone was counted once. The method was immunoSEQ multiplex PCR; TCRdb's version includes in-frame clones alone and lacks a portion of them. The data show about 44,000 clones, roughly nine tenths seen once. Trimming took 0 bases from V and 4 from J, leaving 10 bases between them. CDR1 is SGHNT and CDR2 is YYREEE in the germline V gene (reference sequence). The CDR3 has 14 residues. The source material was peripheral blood. This receptor was obtained from a man aged 65 to 85 with active COVID-19. V usage is TRBV5-4 and J usage is TRBJ1-2, with D perhaps TRBD1 (5 bases). Here the CDR3 reads CASSLAGISYGYTF. The CDR3, as DNA: TGTGCCAGCAGCTTGGCAGGGATCTCCTATGGCTACACCTTC.